Below, 24 T cell receptor beta chains from the same sample are listed, as sequenced in a study of Ad26.COV2.S vaccination and SARS-CoV-2 variants. Profiled with immunoSEQ multiplex PCR; TCRdb holds only in-frame clones, not every one. The sample lists more than 150,000 clones, around 88% seen once, with about 5.5% in the top ten. The sequencing here drew on peripheral blood, taken after recovery from COVID-19. The receptors stem from a human donor who had recovered from COVID-19.

The chain couples TRBV7-2 to TRBJ2-3, with 8 bases aligning to TRBD1. Germline CDR1 reads SGHTA; CDR2 reads FQGNSA. Trimming at V came to 1 base and at J to 2 bases, leaving 5 bases not matched to a gene. This CDR3 spans 16 amino acids. This CDR3 is CASSLGSGGITDTQYF. The CDR3 region has the DNA TGTGCCAGCAGCTTAGGATCAGGGGGCATCACAGATACGCAGTATTTT.

The gene calls are TRBV4-1 and TRBJ2-3; 9 positions agree with TRBD1. J lost 5 bases, V lost 1 base, and 13 bases had no gene match. CDR3 length: 18 residues. Looked up from germline, CDR1 is MGHRA and CDR2 is YSYEKL. CDR3 nucleotide sequence: TGCGCCAGCAGCCAAGTTGGTACAGGGGGCGGGAGCGTAGATACGCAGTATTTT. Translating it yields CASSQVGTGGGSVDTQYF.

V is TRBV3-1 (or the pseudogene TRBV3-2) and J is TRBJ2-1; 11 nucleotides agree with TRBD2. The CDR3 has 16 amino acids. Germline CDR1 and CDR2: LGHDT and YNNKEL (reference sequence). V shed 0 bases and J 9 bases; nucleotides not matched to a gene: 7. CDR3 coding DNA: TGTGCCAGCAGCCAAGATATAGCGGGAGGGCCCGGTGAGCAGTTCTTC. Translated, it gives CASSQDIAGGPGEQFF.

The chain combines TRBV19 with TRBJ1-2; D not certain. Germline V lookup: CDR1 LNHDA, CDR2 SQIVND (reference sequence). The CDR3 loop spans 11 amino acids. V was pared by 10 bases and J by 0 bases, with 6 bases between. CDR3 sequence (DNA): TGTGCCATCGCCTCTAACTATGGCTACACCTTC. It translates to CAIASNYGYTF.

The chain employs TRBV27 and TRBJ1-5, with D maybe TRBD1 (5 bases). Trimming removed 0 bases from V and 8 bases from J, with 17 bases in between. CDR1 MNHEY and CDR2 SMNVEV come from the germline V gene (reference sequence). The CDR3 consists of 16 residues. The CDR3 spells CASSLSAGGYGEPQHF. The CDR3 nucleotides read TGTGCCAGCAGTTTATCGGCGGGGGGGTACGGGGAGCCCCAGCATTTT.

The chain has TRBV6-5 and TRBJ2-3, with TRBD2 matching 7 bases. Germline V lookup: CDR1 MNHEY, CDR2 SVGAGI. This CDR3 contains 16 residues. The ends lost 0 bases at V and 2 bases at J; junction bases unmatched: 5. The CDR3 region has the DNA TGTGCCAGCAGTTACTCGGCTAGCGGCTACACAGATACGCAGTATTTT. As protein: CASSYSASGYTDTQYF.

This clone was counted once. The chain employs TRBV29-1 and TRBJ2-2, with TRBD2 matching 9 bases. CDR1 and CDR2 (germline): SQVTM, ANQGSEA. The CDR3 loop spans 16 amino acids. V shed 7 bases and J 7 bases; nucleotides not matched to a gene: 16. CDR3 coding DNA: TGCAGCGCCGCTGGACTCGCGGGAGGGCCGGGCGGGGAGCTGTTTTTT. This gives the protein CSAAGLAGGPGGELFF.

V usage is TRBV12-5 and J usage is TRBJ2-7; TRBD2 aligns across 12 bases. From germline, CDR1 is LGHNT and CDR2 FRNRAP. CDR3 size: 14 residues. V was clipped by 0 bases and J by 13 bases; unmatched bases: 7. The chain's CDR3 is CASGLVASGRGQYF. The CDR3 coding sequence is TGTGCTAGTGGTTTGGTAGCTAGCGGGAGGGGGCAATACTTC.

The chain uses TRBV7-9 and TRBJ1-2, with D perhaps matching TRBD1 (5 bases). Germline V gene lookup returns CDR1 SEHNR and CDR2 FQNEAQ (reference sequence). Between the trimmed V and J ends, which lost 5 bases and 4 bases, there was a span of 11 bases. The CDR3 runs 13 residues. The CDR3 DNA sequence: TGTGCCAGCAGCCGGGACGGATCCTATGGCTACACCTTC. Translated, it gives CASSRDGSYGYTF.

This clone showed up just a few times. J is TRBJ2-1 and V is TRBV10-2; 14 bases match TRBD2. The germline gives CDR1 WSHSY, CDR2 SAAADI. The J segment lost 12 bases and the V segment lost 2 bases, leaving 9 bases of the junction unmatched. CDR3 length: 16 amino acids. CDR3: CASSEAGTSGSRGQFF. The CDR3 nucleotides are TGCGCCAGCAGTGAGGCCGGGACTAGCGGGAGCAGGGGGCAGTTCTTC.

This chain's CDR3 is CASRQPYSNQPQHF. DNA for the CDR3: TGTGCCAGCAGACAGCCCTATAGCAATCAGCCCCAGCATTTT. The rearrangement links TRBV6-5 to TRBJ1-5; D is unclear. CDR3 length equals 14 residues. The V end was cut by 6 bases, the J end by 0 bases, with 9 bases between. Germline-derived CDR1 and CDR2 are MNHEY and SVGAGI.

The chain recombines TRBV7-3 with TRBJ2-1; 7 bases agree with TRBD1. Germline trimming cut 3 bases from V and 4 bases from J; bases unmatched to any gene: 9. Germline V gives CDR1 SGHTA, CDR2 FQGTGA. The CDR3 is 16 amino acids. DNA for the CDR3: TGTGCCAGCAGCTTCCAAGTGGGGACAGTTTACAATGAGCAGTTCTTC. Translated, it gives CASSFQVGTVYNEQFF.

The genes are TRBV29-1 and TRBJ2-2, with 7 bases that match TRBD1. This CDR3 is built from 13 residues. V shed 7 bases and J 3 bases; nucleotides not matched to a gene: 5. Germline CDR1 and CDR2: SQVTM and ANQGSEA. CDR3 nucleotide sequence: TGCAGCGCCCAACAGGGGTACACCGGGGAGCTGTTTTTT. Its protein is CSAQQGYTGELFF.

The chain uses TRBV27 and TRBJ2-1; 10 bases map to TRBD1. The germline CDR1 and CDR2 sequences are MNHEY and SMNVEV (reference sequence). V dropped 3 bases and J dropped 5; count of bases not matched to a gene: 4. The CDR3 is 15 residues long. For the CDR3, the DNA is TGTGCCAGCAGTTTGGGACAGGGGAGGAACAATGAGCAGTTCTTC. Residues: CASSLGQGRNNEQFF.

This clone appeared once. The chain uses TRBV21-1 and TRBJ2-1; the table's D call of TRBD2 was not tested on the DNA. TRBV21-1 is a pseudogene segment. The CDR3 spans 17 residues. The CDR3 nucleotides read TGTGCCAGCAGCCTCAAATCCAACCGGGAGCCCATGAATGAGCAGTTCTTC. Its translation is CASSLKSNREPMNEQFF.

The rearrangement uses TRBV5-6 and TRBJ1-6, with TRBD1 identical over 7 bases. Germline CDR1 reads SGHDT; CDR2 reads YYEEEE. This CDR3 is built from 17 residues. V dropped 0 bases and J dropped 0; count of bases not matched to a gene: 3. This chain's CDR3 is CASSLEGGLSYNSPLHF. The CDR3 DNA follows: TGTGCCAGCAGCTTGGAAGGGGGCCTCTCCTATAATTCACCCCTCCACTTT.

This chain connects TRBV9 to TRBJ2-3; the D gene is possibly TRBD2 (6 bases). The germline V and J ends were trimmed by 0 bases and 0 bases, with 11 bases remaining between them. The CDR3 consists of 16 residues. Looked up from germline, CDR1 is SGDLS and CDR2 is YYNGEE. Written as DNA, the CDR3 is TGTGCCAGCAGCGTAGGAGCGGGTCCTAGCACAGATACGCAGTATTTT. This codes for CASSVGAGPSTDTQYF.

CDR3 bases: TGTGCCAGCACAGGCCGGCCTAGCGGGGGGAGGAATGAGCAGTTCTTC. Amino acids: CASTGRPSGGRNEQFF. The chain has TRBV2 and TRBJ2-1, with 11 bases lining up with TRBD2. V gave up 7 bases and J gave up 7 bases; unmatched junction bases: 12. Germline assignment: CDR1 SNHLY and CDR2 FYNNEI. The CDR3 runs 16 residues.

The chain carries TRBV30 and TRBJ1-6, with D unclear. Trimming removed 0 bases at V and 0 bases at J, with 15 bases between. CDR3 size: 18 residues. Germline V lookup: CDR1 GTSNPN, CDR2 SVGIG (reference sequence). This CDR3 is CAWSVVRPGSSYNSPLHF. DNA for the CDR3: TGTGCCTGGAGTGTCGTCCGTCCCGGAAGCTCCTATAATTCACCCCTCCACTTT. The full variable domain, its missing parts supplied by reference TRBV30 and TRBJ1-6, is SQTIHQWPATLVQPVGSPLSLECTVEGTSNPNLYWYRQAAGRGLQLLFYSVGIGQISSEVPQNLSASRPQDRQFILSSKKLLLSDSGFYLCAWSVVRPGSSYNSPLHFGNGTRLTVT.

The V gene is TRBV4-1, the J gene TRBJ1-2; 7 nucleotides match TRBD1. The junction had 8 bases not matched to a gene; V was cut back by 1 base and J by 3 bases. Germline V lookup: CDR1 MGHRA, CDR2 YSYEKL. The CDR3 loop spans 16 amino acids. CDR3 DNA sequence: TGCGCCAGCAGCCAAGCCTCGCTCAGGGGGGACTATGGCTACACCTTC. Encoded protein: CASSQASLRGDYGYTF.

This clone was seen just once. The chain couples TRBV2 to TRBJ2-7, with TRBD2 matching 7 bases. Germline values: CDR1 SNHLY, CDR2 FYNNEI. The V gene end was trimmed by 1 base and the J gene end by 0 bases; junction bases not matched to a gene: 3. The CDR3 runs to 15 residues. The CDR3 reads CASSEERGSSYEQYF. Written as DNA, the CDR3 is TGTGCCAGCAGTGAAGAGCGGGGAAGCTCCTACGAGCAGTACTTC.

V usage is TRBV28 and J usage is TRBJ1-5; D gene ambiguous. Germline V gene data show CDR1 as MDHEN and CDR2 as SYDVKM. The CDR3 has 12 residues. The V end was cut by 5 bases, the J end by 8 bases, with 10 bases between. Here the CDR3 reads CASSPQVKPQHF. The CDR3 DNA reads as TGTGCCAGCAGTCCCCAGGTTAAGCCCCAGCATTTT.

The chain combines TRBV11-1 with TRBJ2-2; D remains ambiguous. The ends were cut back, 0 bases at V and 2 bases at J, with 10 bases in the middle. Germline CDR1 reads SGHAT; CDR2 reads FQDESV (reference sequence). The CDR3 is made up of 16 amino acids. CDR3 DNA: TGTGCCAGCAGCTTAGCCATGTGGGAAAACACCGGGGAGCTGTTTTTT. It is translated as CASSLAMWENTGELFF. Looking up the rest from reference TRBV11-1 and TRBJ2-2 gives the full variable domain: EAEVAQSPRYKITEKSQAVAFWCDPISGHATLYWYRQILGQGPELLVQFQDESVVDDSQLPKDRFSAERLKGVDSTLKIQPAELGDSAMYLCASSLAMWENTGELFFGEGSRLTVL.

The chain carries TRBV4-1 and TRBJ1-5, with TRBD1 matching over 7 bases. Trimming at V came to 3 bases and at J to 3 bases, leaving 5 bases not matched to a gene. The CDR3 sequence is 15 residues long. The germline CDR1 and CDR2 sequences are MGHRA and YSYEKL. CDR3 sequence: CASSHGDRDNQPQHF. CDR3 in DNA: TGCGCCAGCAGCCACGGTGACAGGGACAATCAGCCCCAGCATTTT.